The present entry profiles one T cell receptor (beta chain) with its context. This sample was included in a study of T cell repertoires in cytomegalovirus infection. Study-level background: Signatures in public TCR beta sequences pointed to both CMV infection and matching HLA type.

CDR3 length: 15 amino acids. Trimming pared 3 bases from V and 4 bases from J, leaving 15 bases between. Germline V lookup: CDR1 MNHNS, CDR2 SASEGT. TCRdb recomputed calls from the reads with MiXCR, one row per CDR3 protein. The table lists nearly 550,000 distinct CDR3 sequences, 15% to 20% of them singletons. The chain recombines TRBV6-1 with TRBJ1-1; D gene ambiguous. Material: CD8+ T cells from PBMCs. The origin of this receptor is a human donor in good health (CMV status not recorded). Some clones in this sample may be carry-over from other donors' samples. The CDR3: CASSDPLGGTTEAFF. The CDR3 nucleotides are TGTGCCAGCAGTGACCCGCTTGGAGGAACCACTGAAGCTTTCTTT.